These 30 T cell receptor beta chains came from one sample sequenced in a study of T cells in Graves' hyperthyroidism and ophthalmopathy. The CDR3 regions of TCR beta were amplified from RNA transcripts. In the first-round RT-PCR of the TCR CDR3, the HTBI primer set was used. TCRdb reprocessed the multiplex PCR reads with MiXCR, giving one entry per CDR3 protein. The sample lists under 130,000 distinct CDR3 sequences, roughly 50% occurring once. Sample: blood. These receptors came from a man aged 40-49 years with Graves' hyperthyroidism.

The chain is built from TRBV7-2 and TRBJ2-7; no reliable D call. Trimming took 5 bases from V and 3 from J, leaving 17 bases between them. The germline gives CDR1 SGHTA, CDR2 FQGNSA. The CDR3 length is 15 residues. This CDR3 reads CASSLGPSGGYEQYF. The CDR3 DNA is TGTGCCAGCAGCCTAGGACCGAGTGGTGGCTACGAGCAGTACTTC.

This clonotype appeared once. The gene calls are TRBV11-1 and TRBJ2-1, with TRBD2 as a possible D gene (5 bases). CDR3 length: 14 residues. The germline V gene has CDR1 SGHAT and CDR2 FQDESV (reference sequence). V was clipped by 0 bases and J by 6 bases, with 9 bases between them. The CDR3 spells CASSLALVGNEQFF. CDR3 bases: TGTGCCAGCAGCTTAGCACTAGTAGGCAATGAGCAGTTCTTC.

The chain uses TRBV5-3 and TRBJ2-7; no firm D call. TRBV5-3 is assigned to the ORF class and has an uncertain function. CDR3 length: 13 amino acids. CDR3 sequence (DNA): TGTGCTAGAGACCTGGGTAGCTCCTACGAGCAGTACTTC. Encoded protein: CARDLGSSYEQYF.

This clonotype was seen at least ten times. The chain is built from TRBV6-5 and TRBJ1-6; 9 bases align to TRBD1. V lost 6 bases, J lost 9 bases, and 9 bases stayed unmatched. The germline CDR1 and CDR2 sequences are MNHEY and SVGAGI. There are 15 residues in the CDR3. The CDR3 sequence is CASSPPGQGSSPLHF. The CDR3 DNA is TGTGCCAGCAGCCCCCCGGGACAGGGTAGTTCACCCCTCCACTTT.

The sample holds many counts of this clonotype. The genes are TRBV6-4 and TRBJ1-2; D is unresolved. V was trimmed by 3 bases and J by 8 bases, leaving 7 bases between them. CDR3 length equals 11 residues. The germline gives CDR1 MRHNA, CDR2 SNTAGT. The CDR3 sequence is CASSEREGYTF. CDR3 nucleotides: TGTGCCAGCAGTGAGAGGGAGGGCTACACCTTC.

This clonotype has only a few counts. This could be a read error, since a much larger clone is one nucleotide away. The chain has TRBV19 and TRBJ2-1; D possibly corresponds to TRBD2 (6 bases). The CDR3 has 14 residues. V lost 3 bases, J lost 12 bases, and 18 bases lay in between. Germline CDR1 reads LNHDA; CDR2 reads SQIVND (reference sequence). CDR3: CASSMAGSLYGQFF. The CDR3 nucleotides are TGTGCCAGTAGTATGGCGGGGAGTCTCTATGGGCAGTTCTTC. The full variable domain, completed using reference TRBV19 and TRBJ2-1, is DGGITQSPKYLFRKEGQNVTLSCEQNLNHDAMYWYRQDPGQGLRLIYYSQIVNDFQKGDIAEGYSVSREKKESFPLTVTSAQKNPTAFYLCASSMAGSLYGQFFGPGTRLTVL.

This clonotype was recorded at least ten times. The J gene is TRBJ2-5, the V gene TRBV27; 8 bases match TRBD2. Looked up from germline, CDR1 is MNHEY and CDR2 is SMNVEV (reference sequence). Losses at the gene ends were 4 bases for V and 3 bases for J; bases not matched to a gene: 1. This CDR3 has 13 residues. For the CDR3, the DNA is TGTGCCAGCAGTTACGGGGGGGAAGAGACCCAGTACTTC. Amino acid sequence: CASSYGGEETQYF.

Ten or more counts support this clonotype. The chain has TRBV11-3 and TRBJ2-1; D unclear. Trimming removed 1 base from V and 3 bases from J, with 7 bases in between. This CDR3 contains 14 residues. CDR1 and CDR2 (germline): SGHNT, YENEEA. CDR3 region: CASSLGTVYNEQFF. CDR3 DNA sequence: TGTGCCAGCAGCTTAGGAACAGTCTACAATGAGCAGTTCTTC.

V is TRBV2 and J is TRBJ2-3; the match to TRBD2 covers 15 bases. Looked up from germline, CDR1 is SNHLY and CDR2 is FYNNEI. Trimming cost V 8 bases and J 6 bases; bases outside gene matches: 9. The CDR3 is 16 amino acids. The CDR3: CASVGGTSGRTDTQYF. The CDR3 DNA reads TGTGCCAGCGTTGGCGGGACTAGCGGGAGGACGGATACGCAGTATTTT.

The chain has TRBV7-2 and TRBJ2-1; D not resolved. The CDR3 sequence is 14 residues long. Germline CDR1 and CDR2: SGHTA and FQGNSA. V gave up 8 bases and J gave up 2 bases, with 13 bases separating them. The CDR3 sequence: CASPRPDTYNEQFF. CDR3 coding DNA: TGTGCCAGCCCCCGACCCGATACCTACAATGAGCAGTTCTTC.

V gene TRBV7-2 combines with J gene TRBJ1-5; perhaps TRBD1 as D (5 bases). The CDR3 length is 14 residues. Trimming took 6 bases from V and 14 from J, leaving 23 bases between them. Per germline, CDR1 SGHTA and CDR2 FQGNSA. This chain's CDR3 is CASSPGGSGNYEHF. The CDR3 DNA is TGTGCCAGCAGTCCCGGGGGTAGCGGGAACTACGAGCATTTT.

The chain employs TRBV15 and TRBJ1-6; 7 bases are a match to TRBD1. The junction had 10 bases not matched to a gene; V was cut back by 4 bases and J by 7 bases. The CDR3 totals 16 residues. Germline loops: CDR1 LNHNV, CDR2 YYDKDF (reference sequence). The CDR3 DNA sequence: TGTGCCACCAGCACCCCAGTAGGGGACAGCAATTCACCCCTCCACTTT. It is translated as CATSTPVGDSNSPLHF.

This clonotype was observed many times. The rearrangement joins TRBV5-1 to TRBJ2-3; a weak D match, TRBD1 (6 bases). CDR1 and CDR2 (germline): SGHRS, YFSETQ. The CDR3 loop spans 14 amino acids. The germline V and J ends were trimmed by 3 bases and 2 bases, with 10 bases remaining between them. The CDR3 DNA reads as TGCGCCAGCAGCTGGGACACCTCCACAGATACGCAGTATTTT. Protein: CASSWDTSTDTQYF.

The sample holds many counts of this clonotype. The chain combines TRBV19 with TRBJ2-5; tentatively, D is TRBD1 (5 bases). The CDR3 loop spans 14 amino acids. V lost 5 bases and J lost 7, with 17 bases in between. CDR1 and CDR2 from the germline V gene are LNHDA and SQIVND (reference sequence). In DNA form, the CDR3 reads TGTGCCAGTAGTGCTGACAGTGAAGGCTGGACCCAGTACTTC. Translated, it gives CASSADSEGWTQYF.

This clonotype was detected ten times or more. This chain joins TRBV6-6 and TRBJ2-3; D unresolved. Trimming removed 0 bases from V and 0 bases from J, with 7 bases in between. CDR1 and CDR2 (germline): MNHNY, SVGAGI (reference sequence). This CDR3 comprises 15 residues. CDR3 region: CASSYSTVSTDTQYF. The DNA for the CDR3 is TGTGCCAGCAGTTACTCCACGGTCAGCACAGATACGCAGTATTTT.

The table lists this clonotype with many counts. The germline gene is not matched at one end of the junction; a read error may be the cause. V usage is TRBV7-2 and J usage is TRBJ2-1; weak D call: TRBD2 (6 bases). CDR1 is SGHTA and CDR2 is FQGNSA in the germline V gene. The CDR3 is 15 amino acids. CDR3: CASSPGTSNYNEQFF. The CDR3 DNA reads as TGCGCCAGCAGCCCGGGGACTTCCAACTACAATGAGCAGTTCTTC.

This clonotype was seen many times. The chain carries TRBV4-1 and TRBJ1-2; 8 bases are shared with TRBD1. The CDR3 has 15 amino acids. Germline V gives CDR1 MGHRA, CDR2 YSYEKL. The V segment lost 2 bases and the J segment 7 bases; nucleotides outside the gene matches: 9. CDR3 nucleotides: TGCGCCAGCAGCCAACCCTCGGACAGGGCCGGTGGCTACACCTTC. This sequence encodes CASSQPSDRAGGYTF.

This clonotype occurred many times. This chain connects TRBV7-3 to TRBJ1-1; unclear D gene. The germline CDR1 and CDR2 sequences are SGHTA and FQGTGA. The CDR3 consists of 15 residues. Trimming took off 6 bases at V and 0 bases at J, with 14 bases between the two ends. The CDR3 nucleotides are TGTGCCAGCAGTCGTTACGGGCATCTGAACACTGAAGCTTTCTTT. Translation: CASSRYGHLNTEAFF.

This clonotype has at least ten counts. This sequence joins TRBV4-1 and TRBJ2-2; 9 bases match TRBD1. CDR1 is MGHRA, CDR2 YSYEKL, per germline. CDR3 length equals 14 residues. V trimming: 6 bases; J trimming: 7 bases; junction bases outside the gene matches: 6. This CDR3 reads CASSQDRGVGELFF. The CDR3 bases are TGCGCCAGCAGTCAGGACAGGGGTGTCGGGGAGCTGTTTTTT.

This rearrangement joins TRBV19 to TRBJ1-1; 8 nucleotides match TRBD1. The V and J ends lost 3 bases and 4 bases, in that order; junction bases with no gene match: 10. CDR1 and CDR2 from the germline V gene are LNHDA and SQIVND (reference sequence). This CDR3 has 16 amino acids. CDR3 bases: TGTGCCAGTAGTATCAGCCGGACAGGGAAGGGCACTGAAGCTTTCTTT. Encoded protein: CASSISRTGKGTEAFF.

The rearrangement uses TRBV5-1 and TRBJ1-4; 9 bases line up with TRBD1. The CDR3 sequence is 15 residues long. From germline, CDR1 is SGHRS and CDR2 YFSETQ. The V and J ends lost 4 bases and 5 bases, in that order; junction bases with no gene match: 6. The CDR3 here is CASSLGTGRNEKLFF. The CDR3 DNA follows: TGCGCCAGCAGCCTTGGGACAGGGAGAAATGAAAAACTGTTTTTT.

The V and J genes are TRBV5-1 and TRBJ2-3; 9 bases line up with TRBD2. The V gene end was trimmed by 4 bases and the J gene end by 11 bases; junction bases not matched to a gene: 14. The CDR3 consists of 15 residues. CDR1 SGHRS and CDR2 YFSETQ come from the germline V gene. CDR3: CASSTAGGRVNEQYF. CDR3 sequence (DNA): TGCGCCAGCAGCACCGCGGGGGGGCGGGTCAATGAGCAGTATTTT.

At least ten counts were recorded for this clonotype. The gene calls are TRBV19 and TRBJ1-5; the match to TRBD1 covers 7 bases. The CDR3 sequence is 16 residues long. V lost 7 bases, J lost 4 bases, and 13 bases stayed unmatched. Germline V gene sequence: CDR1 LNHDA, CDR2 SQIVND (reference sequence). The CDR3 bases are TGTGCCAGTACCCCCAGGGGGGGGGGCGAAAATCAGCCCCAGCATTTT. Translation gives CASTPRGGGENQPQHF.

The chain recombines TRBV10-3 with TRBJ1-2, with D possibly being TRBD1 (5 bases). CDR1 and CDR2 (germline): ENHRY, SYGVKD. V was clipped by 2 bases and J by 1 base, with 8 bases between them. CDR3 length: 14 amino acids. The CDR3: CAISEPGLNYGYTF. CDR3 nucleotide sequence: TGTGCCATCAGTGAGCCGGGACTTAACTATGGCTACACCTTC.

Ten or more counts support this clonotype. This chain connects TRBV12-3 or TRBV12-4 to TRBJ2-7; 7 nucleotides agree with TRBD1. This CDR3 region has 14 residues. V lost 5 bases and J lost 2; bases outside the gene matches: 6. Written as DNA, the CDR3 is TGTGCCAGCAGTGACTGGACAGGCGCCTACGAGCAGTACTTC. It encodes CASSDWTGAYEQYF.

Comment on this clonotype: Given a much more abundant clone one base away, this may be a read error. The chain carries TRBV7-9 and TRBJ1-6; tentative D call: TRBD1 (5 bases). CDR3 length: 15 residues. The germline gives CDR1 SEHNR, CDR2 FQNEAQ (reference sequence). This CDR3 is CASSLEGRGNSPPHF. The CDR3 DNA is TGTGCCAGCAGCTTGGAGGGACGGGGGAATTCACCCCCCCACTTT.

A word on this clonotype: The conserved phenylalanine or tryptophan normally closing the CDR3 is absent here, so this likely arose from a read error. The limits of the CDR3 on the DNA are not certain, so only TCRdb's listed CDR3 is given. V gene TRBV25-1 combines with J gene TRBJ1-1. Inclusive of both ends, the CDR3 amounts to 15 amino acids. Germline V lookup: CDR1 MGHDK, CDR2 SYGVNS. The CDR3 reads CASSGDLGGNTEALL.

Concerning this clonotype itself: One junction end disagrees with the germline gene, perhaps due to a read error. V is TRBV2 and J is TRBJ2-7; no reliable D call. The CDR3 extends over 11 amino acids. In germline, CDR1 is SNHLY, CDR2 FYNNEI. The CDR3 nucleotides are TGTGCCTCCCGGGCGTCCTACGAACAGTACTTC. This encodes CASRASYEQYF. The full variable domain, rest sourced from reference TRBV2 and TRBJ2-7, is EPEVTQTPSHQVTQMGQEVILRCVPISNHLYFYWYRQILGQKVEFLVSFYNNEISEKSEIFDDQFSVERPDGSNFTLKIRSTKLEDSAMYFCASRASYEQYFGPGTRLTVT.

This clonotype has at least ten counts. V usage is TRBV28 and J usage is TRBJ2-1; D call uncertain. V lost 5 bases to trimming and J lost 1 base, with 9 bases between them. Germline CDR1 is MDHEN and CDR2 is SYDVKM. The CDR3 has 14 amino acids. Here the CDR3 reads CASSEWASYNEQFF. The DNA of the CDR3 is TGTGCCAGCAGTGAATGGGCATCCTACAATGAGCAGTTCTTC.

Concerning this clonotype: At one of its ends the junction is not consistent with the germline gene, which may arise from a read error. V gene TRBV7-6 combines with J gene TRBJ2-6; 12 bases map to TRBD2. This CDR3 contains 19 residues. Germline values: CDR1 SGHVS, CDR2 FNYEAQ. The CDR3 protein is CASGPGLAGWKSGSNVLTF. The CDR3 nucleotides are TGTGCCAGCGGCCCAGGACTAGCGGGATGGAAGTCTGGGTCCAACGTCCTGACTTTC. Together with reference TRBV7-6 and TRBJ2-6, the CDR3 gives the full variable domain: GAGVSQSPRYKVTKRGQDVALRCDPISGHVSLYWYRQALGQGPEFLTYFNYEAQQDKSGLPNDRFSAERPEGSISTLTIQRTEQRDSAMYRCASGPGLAGWKSGSNVLTFGAGSRLTVL.